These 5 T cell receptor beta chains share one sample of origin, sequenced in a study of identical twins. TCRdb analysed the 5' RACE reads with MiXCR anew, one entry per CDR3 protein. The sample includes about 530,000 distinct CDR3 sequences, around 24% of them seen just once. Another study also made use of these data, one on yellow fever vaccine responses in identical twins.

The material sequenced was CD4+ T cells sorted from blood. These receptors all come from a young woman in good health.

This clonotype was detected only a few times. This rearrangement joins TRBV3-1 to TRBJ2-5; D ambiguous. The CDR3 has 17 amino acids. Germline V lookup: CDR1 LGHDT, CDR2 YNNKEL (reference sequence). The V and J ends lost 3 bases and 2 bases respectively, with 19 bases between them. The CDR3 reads CASSQKPRAWEQETQYF. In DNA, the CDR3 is TGTGCCAGCAGCCAGAAACCACGGGCGTGGGAACAAGAGACCCAGTACTTC.

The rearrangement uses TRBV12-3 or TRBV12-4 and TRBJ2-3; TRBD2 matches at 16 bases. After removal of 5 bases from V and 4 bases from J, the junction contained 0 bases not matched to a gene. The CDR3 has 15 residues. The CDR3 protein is CASSGTSGGADTQYF. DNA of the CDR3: TGTGCCAGCAGTGGGACTAGCGGGGGGGCAGATACGCAGTATTTT.

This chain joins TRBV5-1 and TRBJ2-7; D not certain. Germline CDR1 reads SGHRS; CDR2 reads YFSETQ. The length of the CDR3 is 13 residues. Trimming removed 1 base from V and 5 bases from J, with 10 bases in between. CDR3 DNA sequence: TGCGCCAGCAGCTTGTGGGGTACGAACGAGCAGTACGTC. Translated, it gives CASSLWGTNEQYV.

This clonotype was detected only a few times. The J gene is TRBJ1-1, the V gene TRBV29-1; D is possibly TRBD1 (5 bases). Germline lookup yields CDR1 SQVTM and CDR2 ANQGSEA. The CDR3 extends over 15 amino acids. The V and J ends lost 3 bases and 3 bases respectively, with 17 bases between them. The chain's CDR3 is CSVESFRGWDTEAFF. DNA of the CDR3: TGCAGCGTTGAGTCTTTTAGGGGCTGGGACACTGAAGCTTTCTTT.

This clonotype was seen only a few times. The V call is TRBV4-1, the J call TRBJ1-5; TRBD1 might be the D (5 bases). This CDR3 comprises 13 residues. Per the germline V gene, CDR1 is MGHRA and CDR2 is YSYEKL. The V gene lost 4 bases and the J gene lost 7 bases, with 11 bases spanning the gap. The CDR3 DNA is TGCGCCAGCAGCCGCTCAGGGTCCCAGCCCCAGCATTTT. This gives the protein CASSRSGSQPQHF.